Each of the 8 T cell receptor beta chains below was sequenced from the same sample in a study of blood T cell repertoires in COVID-19. Some clones are missing from TCRdb's copy, which holds only in-frame ones; the method was immunoSEQ multiplex PCR. The sample has around 190,000 clones, about 88% seen once; the top ten hold about 4.5%. Sequencing was done on a sample of peripheral blood. These TCRs come from a human donor in a cohort sampled during active COVID-19.

The rearrangement uses TRBV19 and TRBJ2-7; 8 bases line up with TRBD1. This CDR3 has 17 amino acids. The V segment lost 10 bases and the J segment 0 bases; nucleotides outside the gene matches: 17. Per the germline V gene, CDR1 is LNHDA and CDR2 is SQIVND (reference sequence). CDR3 in DNA: TGTGCCACGGCCCCCTCAACAGGGGGGAGTGGCTCCTACGAGCAGTACTTC. Protein: CATAPSTGGSGSYEQYF.

The chain uses TRBV5-1 and TRBJ2-7; tentative D call: TRBD2 (7 bases). With 4 bases removed from V and 3 bases from J, the gap between germline ends came to 11 bases. CDR3 size: 13 residues. CDR1 and CDR2 (germline): SGHRS, YFSETQ. CDR3 sequence reads: CASSPRGGYEQYF. The DNA for the CDR3 is TGCGCCAGCAGCCCGAGGGGGGGCTACGAGCAGTACTTC.

The V and J genes are TRBV10-3 and TRBJ1-4; no clear D gene. Germline CDR1 is ENHRY and CDR2 is SYGVKD. This CDR3 has 13 amino acids. Trimming cost V 10 bases and J 5 bases, with 14 bases left between them. The CDR3 loop is CATSGRENEKLFF. The CDR3, as DNA: TGTGCCACTTCGGGGAGGGAGAATGAAAAACTGTTTTTT.

V is TRBV11-2 and J is TRBJ2-1; TRBD2 matches at 11 bases. The CDR3 runs 15 residues. V was pared by 8 bases and J by 4 bases, with 7 bases of the junction left unmatched. From germline, CDR1 is SGHAT and CDR2 FQNNGV. As DNA, the CDR3 is TGTGCCAGCGCCGCCGGGACTAGCGGATACAATGAGCAGTTCTTC. It translates to CASAAGTSGYNEQFF.

The V and J genes are TRBV15 and TRBJ2-7, with 11 nucleotides matching TRBD2. V trimming: 0 bases; J trimming: 0 bases; junction bases outside the gene matches: 4. Germline lookup yields CDR1 LNHNV and CDR2 YYDKDF (reference sequence). This CDR3 spans 17 amino acids. The chain's CDR3 is CATSRDASGRPSYEQYF. The CDR3 DNA reads TGTGCCACCAGCAGAGATGCTAGCGGGAGGCCCTCCTACGAGCAGTACTTC.

This chain uses TRBV6-5 with TRBJ1-3; no clear D gene. Germline V gene sequence: CDR1 MNHEY, CDR2 SVGAGI. The CDR3 covers 11 residues. V shed 7 bases and J shed 3 bases, with 4 bases lying between them. The CDR3 spells CASTIGNTIYF. CDR3 in DNA: TGTGCCAGCACTATTGGAAACACCATATATTTT.

CDR3 region: CASSQLDRGPYEQYF. CDR3 nucleotide sequence: TGCGCCAGCAGCCAACTGGACAGGGGGCCCTACGAGCAGTACTTC. This chain links TRBV4-3 with TRBJ2-7; 11 bases agree with TRBD1. CDR1 is LGHNA, CDR2 YSLEER, per germline. The length of the CDR3 is 15 residues. Losses at the gene ends were 2 bases for V and 2 bases for J; bases not matched to a gene: 2.

J is TRBJ2-5 and V is TRBV4-2; 10 bases match TRBD2. V was clipped by 1 base and J by 1 base; unmatched bases: 9. The germline CDR1 and CDR2 sequences are LGHNA and YNFKEQ. The CDR3 runs 18 residues. The CDR3 reads CASSQVIKVAGGQETQYF. Written as DNA, the CDR3 is TGTGCCAGCAGCCAAGTGATTAAGGTAGCGGGAGGCCAAGAGACCCAGTACTTC.